The 15 T cell receptor beta chains below were found in one sample sequenced in a study of early T cells in non-severe SARS-CoV-2 infection. MiXCR, run by TCRdb on the 5' RACE reads, gives a single entry per CDR3 protein. The sample yields 50,000 to 65,000 distinct CDR3 sequences, about 9.1% seen once. Sequencing input: whole blood. The receptors originated from an adult who was a healthcare worker with PCR-confirmed SARS-CoV-2 infection or an uninfected control (not recorded which).

A few counts support this clonotype. The gene calls are TRBV7-8 and TRBJ1-4; D is uncertain. The CDR3 spans 12 residues. V lost 8 bases and J 2 bases, leaving 6 bases between the germline ends. Germline V gene data show CDR1 as SGHVS and CDR2 as FQNEAQ. DNA of the CDR3: TGTGCCAGCCGAGATACTAATGAAAAACTGTTTTTT. Protein sequence: CASRDTNEKLFF.

The sample holds many counts of this clonotype. J is TRBJ2-3 and V is TRBV7-9; tentatively, D is TRBD2 (6 bases). This CDR3 contains 16 residues. Trimming removed 5 bases at V and 1 base at J, with 16 bases between. The germline V gene encodes CDR1 SEHNR and CDR2 FQNEAQ (reference sequence). DNA of the CDR3: TGTGCCAGCAGCCCCGGGACTCTTCGGGGCACAGATACGCAGTATTTT. Encoded protein: CASSPGTLRGTDTQYF.

This clonotype was counted a few times. The chain employs TRBV7-9 and TRBJ1-4; D gene ambiguous. The CDR3 is 11 amino acids. Germline CDR1 reads SEHNR; CDR2 reads FQNEAQ (reference sequence). V was trimmed by 8 bases and J by 5 bases, leaving 6 bases between them. The CDR3 protein is CASGLNEKLFF. The CDR3 DNA sequence: TGTGCCAGCGGCCTCAATGAAAAACTGTTTTTT.

The table lists this clonotype with a few counts. This chain connects TRBV5-6 to TRBJ2-3; D is uncertain. Per germline, CDR1 SGHDT and CDR2 YYEEEE. V was clipped by 4 bases and J by 6 bases, with 12 bases between them. CDR3 size: 13 residues. CDR3 nucleotides: TGTGCCAGCAGCCCGGCCCCGGCCGATACGCAGTATTTT. It codes for CASSPAPADTQYF. The entire variable domain, with the rest obtained from reference TRBV5-6 and TRBJ2-3, is as follows: DAGVTQSPTHLIKTRGQQVTLRCSPKSGHDTVSWYQQALGQGPQFIFQYYEEEERQRGNFPDRFSGHQFPNYSSELNVNALLLGDSALYLCASSPAPADTQYFGPGTRLTVL.

This clonotype was seen ten or more times. The genes are TRBV29-1 and TRBJ2-6; TRBD2 matches at 9 bases. V was pared by 3 bases and J by 2 bases, with 5 bases of the junction left unmatched. The CDR3 covers 16 residues. The germline CDR1 and CDR2 sequences are SQVTM and ANQGSEA. CDR3 region: CSVDEAGGTGANVLTF. The CDR3 DNA is TGCAGCGTTGATGAAGCGGGAGGAACTGGGGCCAACGTCCTGACTTTC.

This clonotype has at least ten counts. The chain combines TRBV30 with TRBJ1-3; D remains ambiguous. Trimming removed 4 bases from V and 2 bases from J, with 9 bases in between. Per germline, CDR1 GTSNPN and CDR2 SVGIG (reference sequence). The CDR3 is 13 amino acids. DNA for the CDR3: TGTGCCTGGAACGGCGGGCCTGGAAACACCATATATTTT. Residues: CAWNGGPGNTIYF.

CDR3 nucleotide sequence: TGTGCCTGGGGACACTTAGACAGGGATACGCAGTATTTT. This gives the protein CAWGHLDRDTQYF. The chain employs TRBV30 and TRBJ2-3, with D tentatively TRBD1 (6 bases). The V gene's germline CDR1 is GTSNPN and CDR2 SVGIG (reference sequence). The CDR3 is 13 amino acids. V lost 5 bases to trimming and J lost 6 bases, with 15 bases between them.

This clonotype appeared many times. V gene TRBV28 combines with J gene TRBJ2-3; D not resolved. V lost 3 bases and J lost 4, with 17 bases in between. The CDR3 runs 16 residues. Per germline, CDR1 MDHEN and CDR2 SYDVKM. CDR3 sequence (DNA): TGTGCCAGCAGTTTGGTCGCAGGCGGAGTCCCAGATACGCAGTATTTT. Translated, it gives CASSLVAGGVPDTQYF.

V and J are TRBV10-3 and TRBJ1-4; 9 nucleotides align to TRBD1. J lost 8 bases, V lost 6 bases, and 25 bases had no gene match. Germline CDR1 is ENHRY and CDR2 is SYGVKD. The CDR3 is 20 residues long. Written as DNA, the CDR3 is TGTGCCATCAGCGAATCATCCGGGACAGGGTCAATTCTACCCTCCGAAAAACTGTTTTTT. Protein product: CAISESSGTGSILPSEKLFF.

The chain combines TRBV11-3 with TRBJ2-1, with 8 positions matching TRBD2. From germline, CDR1 is SGHNT and CDR2 YENEEA. There are 15 residues in the CDR3. V lost 5 bases and J lost 10; bases outside the gene matches: 13. The CDR3 loop is CASSAHTSGPREQFF. CDR3 nucleotides: TGTGCCAGCAGCGCACATACTAGCGGCCCTAGAGAGCAGTTCTTC.

The table lists this clonotype with many counts. The chain combines TRBV6-1 with TRBJ1-6; 7 bases fit TRBD1. Germline V lookup: CDR1 MNHNS, CDR2 SASEGT. V trimming: 6 bases; J trimming: 7 bases; junction bases outside the gene matches: 12. The CDR3 is 16 residues long. CDR3 residues: CASRGGRGERNSPLHF. The CDR3 coding sequence is TGTGCCAGCAGAGGAGGCAGGGGGGAACGGAATTCACCCCTCCACTTT.

This clonotype was observed at least ten times. The V call is TRBV7-2, the J call TRBJ2-1; D tentatively reads TRBD1 or TRBD2 (5 bases each). The CDR3 extends over 12 amino acids. Germline assignment: CDR1 SGHTA and CDR2 FQGNSA. V was cut by 4 bases and J by 6 bases, with 7 bases left in between. CDR3 amino acids: CASSWGPNEQFF. In DNA form, the CDR3 reads TGTGCCAGCAGCTGGGGACCCAATGAGCAGTTCTTC.

This clonotype was seen repeatedly, ten times or more. The rearrangement links TRBV6-5 to TRBJ1-1; 7 bases line up with TRBD1. V was pared by 7 bases and J by 4 bases, with 9 bases of the junction left unmatched. The CDR3 length is 14 residues. Germline assignment: CDR1 MNHEY and CDR2 SVGAGI. CDR3 region: CASNGGGSSTEAFF. Written as DNA, the CDR3 is TGTGCCAGCAATGGAGGGGGCTCAAGCACTGAAGCTTTCTTT.

This clonotype was seen more than once but under ten times. Mismatch with germline at one junction end may stem from a read error. The CDR3 here is CASSDPLNIF. The CDR3 region has the DNA TGTGCCAGCAGTGACCCACTTAATATCTTC. This sequence joins TRBV6-1 and TRBJ1-2, with D hard to call. The CDR3 runs to 10 residues. CDR1 MNHNS and CDR2 SASEGT come from the germline V gene.

This clonotype was detected ten times or more. V is TRBV20-1 and J is TRBJ2-7, with 8 bases identical to TRBD2. Germline V gene sequence: CDR1 DFQATT, CDR2 SNEGSKA (reference sequence). This CDR3 has 16 residues. Germline trimming cut 0 bases from V and 4 bases from J; bases unmatched to any gene: 11. The CDR3: CSARDFLAGPYYEQYF. The CDR3 DNA reads TGCAGTGCTAGAGATTTCCTAGCGGGTCCATATTACGAGCAGTACTTC.